The present entry profiles one T cell receptor beta chain with its context. The data stem from a study of blood T cell repertoires in COVID-19. Study in general: The analysed material was cDNA or gDNA that came from T cells, B-cell-depleted T cells, or PBMCs.

CDR3 length: 14 amino acids. V gave up 1 base and J gave up 6 bases, with 10 bases separating them. The germline V gene has CDR1 MDHEN and CDR2 SYDVKM. Only in-frame clones appear in the TCRdb table, and some are missing; sequencing was by immunoSEQ multiplex PCR. Of approximately 150,000 clones listed, about four fifths are singletons. The chain joins TRBV28 to TRBJ2-1; D ambiguous. Material for sequencing was peripheral blood. This sequence originates from a woman in her 70s who had recovered from COVID-19. The CDR3 is CASSLFPSSNEQFF. The CDR3 nucleotides read TGTGCCAGCAGTTTATTCCCTAGTTCCAATGAGCAGTTCTTC.